This T cell receptor (beta chain) emerged from a study of blood T cell repertoires in COVID-19. Study background: The study drew acute and convalescent COVID-19 samples from the United States, Italy and Spain.

This clone was counted only a few times. The CDR3 sequence is 16 residues long. The germline V gene has CDR1 SGHDT and CDR2 YYEEEE. V lost 4 bases to trimming and J lost 3 bases; unmatched junction nucleotides: 7. Assay used: immunoSEQ multiplex PCR; TCRdb lists only in-frame clones, some missing. The profile shows about 190,000 clones, around 79% of them singletons. The sample taken for sequencing was peripheral blood. The clonotype originates from a woman aged 50 to 60 with acute or convalescent COVID-19. The chain uses TRBV5-6 and TRBJ1-2; 12 nucleotides agree with TRBD1. CDR3 sequence: CASSVGTGGDDYGYTF. In DNA form, the CDR3 reads TGTGCCAGCAGCGTCGGGACAGGGGGCGATGACTATGGCTACACCTTC. Full variable domain (rest looked up from reference TRBV5-6 and TRBJ1-2): DAGVTQSPTHLIKTRGQQVTLRCSPKSGHDTVSWYQQALGQGPQFIFQYYEEEERQRGNFPDRFSGHQFPNYSSELNVNALLLGDSALYLCASSVGTGGDDYGYTFGSGTRLTVV.